The text below deals with one T cell receptor beta chain. This specimen comes from a study of cytomegalovirus exposure and HLA in healthy donors. Study information: In an early release, HLA-typed donors contributed approximately 82 million unique TCR sequences. Among some 400 genotyped donors, approximately 80% fell in the Caucasian-associated ancestry cluster.

Both 60 Vbeta primers and 13 Jbeta primers went into the PCR. Method: immunoSEQ multiplex PCR; TCRdb's copy keeps in-frame clones and lacks some. The table shows more than 60,000 clones, with approximately 80% occurring only once. The CDR3 spans 16 residues. Trimming cost V 5 bases and J 0 bases; bases outside gene matches: 6. CDR1 and CDR2 from the germline V gene are SGHAT and FQNNGV. This TCR came from a man aged 18 to 29 in good health and CMV-seronegative. Sample: PBMCs. V gene TRBV11-2 combines with J gene TRBJ2-3; 9 nucleotides align to TRBD2. CDR3 loop: CASSLAGGQSTDTQYF. CDR3 nucleotides: TGTGCCAGCAGCCTGGCGGGGGGGCAGAGCACAGATACGCAGTATTTT.